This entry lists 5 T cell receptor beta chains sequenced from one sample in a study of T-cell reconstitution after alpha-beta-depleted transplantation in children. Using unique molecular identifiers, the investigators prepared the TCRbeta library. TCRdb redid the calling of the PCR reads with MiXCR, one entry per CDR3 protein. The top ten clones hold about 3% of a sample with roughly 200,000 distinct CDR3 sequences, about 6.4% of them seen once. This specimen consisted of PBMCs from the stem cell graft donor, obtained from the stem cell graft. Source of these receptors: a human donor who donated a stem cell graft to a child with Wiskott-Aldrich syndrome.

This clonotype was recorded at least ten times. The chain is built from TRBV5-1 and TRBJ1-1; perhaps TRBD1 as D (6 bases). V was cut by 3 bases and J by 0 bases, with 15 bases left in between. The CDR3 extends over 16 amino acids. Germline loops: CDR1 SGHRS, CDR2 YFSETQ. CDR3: CASSSRGNFMNTEAFF. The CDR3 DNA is TGCGCCAGCAGCTCCAGGGGTAACTTCATGAACACTGAAGCTTTCTTT.

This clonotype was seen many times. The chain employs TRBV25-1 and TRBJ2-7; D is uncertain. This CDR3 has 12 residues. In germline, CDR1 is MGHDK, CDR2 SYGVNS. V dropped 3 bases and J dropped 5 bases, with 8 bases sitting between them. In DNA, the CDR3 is TGTGCCAGCAGTGATTTTAGCCACGAGCAGTACTTC. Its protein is CASSDFSHEQYF.

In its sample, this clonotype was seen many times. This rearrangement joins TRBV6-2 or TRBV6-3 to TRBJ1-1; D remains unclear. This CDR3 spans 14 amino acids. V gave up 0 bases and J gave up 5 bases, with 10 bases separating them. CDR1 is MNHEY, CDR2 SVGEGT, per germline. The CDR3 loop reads CASSYSTWRTEAFF. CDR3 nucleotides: TGTGCCAGCAGTTACTCAACCTGGCGTACTGAAGCTTTCTTT.

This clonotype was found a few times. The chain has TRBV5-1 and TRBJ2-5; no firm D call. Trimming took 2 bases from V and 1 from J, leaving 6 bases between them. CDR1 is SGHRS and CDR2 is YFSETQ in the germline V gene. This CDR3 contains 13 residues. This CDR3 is CASSFGSQETQYF. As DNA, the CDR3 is TGCGCCAGCAGCTTCGGCAGCCAAGAGACCCAGTACTTC.

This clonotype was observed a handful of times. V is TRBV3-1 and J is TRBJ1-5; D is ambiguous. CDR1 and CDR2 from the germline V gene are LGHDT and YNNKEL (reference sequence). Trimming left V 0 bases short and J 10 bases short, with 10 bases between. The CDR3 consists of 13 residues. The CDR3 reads CASSQDISQPQHF. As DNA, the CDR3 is TGTGCCAGCAGCCAAGATATAAGTCAACCCCAGCATTTT.